Listed here is a single TCR beta chain. V shed 3 bases and J shed 8 bases, with 13 bases lying between them. This CDR3 has 14 amino acids. Germline CDR1 is KGHSH and CDR2 is LQKENI. The data belong to a study of OX40 agonist ivuxolimab in advanced cancers. Study information: Ivuxolimab, an antibody acting as an agonist of OX40 (CD134), was used to treat patients. While on treatment, patients had intravenous ivuxolimab at 0.01 to 10 mg/kg every 2 weeks.

Assay used: immunoSEQ multiplex PCR; TCRdb lists only in-frame clones, some missing. Here the sample spans 70,000 to 80,000 clones, about 85% being singletons. The input for sequencing was CD4+ or CD8+ T cells sorted from blood, taken in a trial of the OX40 agonist ivuxolimab. The chain recombines TRBV18 with TRBJ1-4, with a tentative D call TRBD1 (5 bases). This TCR was sampled from an adult with an advanced solid tumor such as melanoma, head and neck, liver or kidney cancer. CDR3 loop: CASSPGGVGEKLFF. CDR3 nucleotide sequence: TGTGCCAGCTCACCGGGGGGTGTCGGCGAAAAACTGTTTTTT.